Listed below are T cell receptor beta chains from one sample, sequenced in a study of cytomegalovirus exposure and HLA in healthy donors. Sequencing was performed with immunoSEQ multiplex PCR; in TCRdb, only in-frame clones are kept and a portion is missing. The data show tens of thousands of clones, with 95% seen just once and about 6.5% held by the top ten. Sequenced: PBMCs. These TCRs come from a woman between 18 and 29 years old in good health and CMV-seropositive. Each CDR3 is given with its conserved first and last residue. Each record gives: D gene, V gene, clone size, J gene, CDR3 DNA, CDR3 protein. The D gene is left open where the match is weak. Clone size is stated in some rows and not others, as once, few, many or a class when expanded.

-	TRBV7-8	-	TRBJ1-3	TGTGCCAGCAGCTTAGAGCCGAGATCAACCAACACCATATATTTT	CASSLEPRSTNTIYF
TRBD2	TRBV4-1	-	TRBJ2-1	TGCGCCAGCAGCCTTGGACTAGCGGGGTTAGATGAGCAGTTCTTC	CASSLGLAGLDEQFF
-	TRBV30	few	TRBJ2-7	TGTGCCTGGAGTGTTTCGAGGACAGATAACGAGCAGTACTTC	CAWSVSRTDNEQYF
TRBD1	TRBV11-2	-	TRBJ1-1	TGTGCCAGCAGCTTATCCCCCTTAGGGGGCAGTGAAGCTTTCTTT	CASSLSPLGGSEAFF
TRBD1	TRBV6-5	once	TRBJ2-7	TGTGCCAGCAGTTCCCTCGGGCAGGGGGCTGCGCACGAGCAGTACTTC	CASSSLGQGAAHEQYF
TRBD2	TRBV9	-	TRBJ2-1	TGTGCCAGCAGCGTAGGCGGGGGCTCCTACAATGAGCAGTTCTTC	CASSVGGGSYNEQFF
-	TRBV5-6	-	TRBJ1-5	TGTGCCAGCAGCGCGGGACCGGTTAGCAATCAGCCCCAGCATTTT	CASSAGPVSNQPQHF
TRBD1	TRBV4-1	-	TRBJ2-7	TGCGCCAGCAGCTGGGACAGGGGCTACGAGCAGTACTTC	CASSWDRGYEQYF
-	TRBV19	-	TRBJ1-2	TGTGCCACCAATGGACTTAGCTATGGCTACACCTTC	CATNGLSYGYTF
-	TRBV2	-	TRBJ1-2	TGTGCCAGCAGTGAATCGTTGGGGGAGGTCTATGGCTACACCTTC	CASSESLGEVYGYTF
-	TRBV29-1	once	TRBJ1-4	TGCAGCGTTGATTTACAGGAAAAACTGTTTTTT	CSVDLQEKLFF
-	TRBV6-1	-	TRBJ1-5	TGTGCCAGCAGACGGGAGCAGCTTCAGCCCCAGCATTTT	CASRREQLQPQHF
TRBD1	TRBV7-2	-	TRBJ1-1	TGTGCCAGCAGCTTAGGGAGGGGGCTGGGCACTGAAGCTTTCTTT	CASSLGRGLGTEAFF
TRBD1	TRBV28	-	TRBJ1-2	TGTGCCAGCAGTTTAGGGACAGTCTATGGCTACACCTTC	CASSLGTVYGYTF
-	TRBV28	-	TRBJ1-6	TGTGCCAGCAGTTTACAAGGGAGGGAATCACCCCTCCACTTT	CASSLQGRESPLHF
TRBD2	TRBV6-1	-	TRBJ2-5	TGTGCCAGCAGTGAGGGGGGGGGACTAGCGTCGCAGACCCAGTACTTC	CASSEGGGLASQTQYF
-	TRBV11-2	-	TRBJ2-7	TGTGCCAGCAGCTTAATAGGTCGGGGCTACGAGCAGTACTTC	CASSLIGRGYEQYF
-	TRBV27	-	TRBJ2-1	TGTGCCAGCAGTCCGCCCCTAGTTAATGAGCAGTTCTTC	CASSPPLVNEQFF
-	TRBV6-5	-	TRBJ1-2	TGTGCCAGCAGTTACTCCCGCCTAGGCCGAATCTATGGCTACACCTTC	CASSYSRLGRIYGYTF
TRBD1	TRBV11-2	-	TRBJ1-1	TGTGCCAGCAGCTTAGGATCACAGGGGATGGACACTGAAGCTTTCTTT	CASSLGSQGMDTEAFF
-	TRBV2	-	TRBJ1-4	TGTGCCAGCAGTGAAGAGGGGGTACGGGTGGATGAAAAACTGTTTTTT	CASSEEGVRVDEKLFF
-	TRBV7-2	once	TRBJ2-7	TGTGCCAGCAGCTTCGTGCGGGGATGGGACGAGCAGTACTTC	CASSFVRGWDEQYF
-	TRBV5-1	once	TRBJ2-1	TGCGCCAGCAGCCAACCACCGGGCGGCGGGATCTACAATGAGCAGTTCTTC	CASSQPPGGGIYNEQFF
-	TRBV30	-	TRBJ2-7	TGTGCCTGGAGTTTGGGAGTGGGCTACGAGCAGTACTTC	CAWSLGVGYEQYF
TRBD1	TRBV5-4	-	TRBJ2-2	TGTGCCAGCAGCTTAGGGACAGGGAACACCGGGGAGCTGTTTTTT	CASSLGTGNTGELFF
TRBD2	TRBV7-6	-	TRBJ2-7	TGTGCCAGCAGCTTAGGGACTAGCGGGATCTACGAGCAGTACTTC	CASSLGTSGIYEQYF
TRBD2	TRBV4-3	-	TRBJ2-1	TGCGCCAGCAGCCAAGTAGCGGGGGGCCTAGATGAGCAGTTCTTC	CASSQVAGGLDEQFF
-	TRBV6-6	-	TRBJ2-3	TGTGCCAGCAGGTCAGGGGGCACAGATACGCAGTATTTT	CASRSGGTDTQYF
-	TRBV29-1	-	TRBJ1-1	TGCAGCGTTGGTCAGTCAGGGCTCAACACTGAAGCTTTCTTT	CSVGQSGLNTEAFF
-	TRBV15	-	TRBJ2-3	TGTGCCACCAGCAGGGTCAGGTTCACAGATACGCAGTATTTT	CATSRVRFTDTQYF
-	TRBV23-1	-	TRBJ1-2	TGCGCCAGCAGTCAACCGACGGGGGATGGCTACACCTTC	CASSQPTGDGYTF
TRBD2	TRBV30	-	TRBJ2-1	TGTGCCTGCCACCCAGGGACTAGCGGGAGCCCAGTGGGGAATGAGCAGTTCTTC	CACHPGTSGSPVGNEQFF
-	TRBV30	-	TRBJ1-6	TGTGCCTGGAGTTTGTCAGAAAATTCACCCCTCCACTTT	CAWSLSENSPLHF
TRBD1	TRBV25-1	-	TRBJ2-1	TGTGCCAGCAGTGAATCCAGGGGGTTTAAATACCATGAGCAGTTCTTC	CASSESRGFKYHEQFF
-	TRBV19	-	TRBJ1-2	TGTGCCAGTAGTCTGCGGGATGATGGCTACACCTTC	CASSLRDDGYTF
-	TRBV6-5	-	TRBJ2-7	TGTGCCAGCAGTTATTCCGGGGTTACCTACGAGCAGTACTTC	CASSYSGVTYEQYF
-	TRBV5-4	-	TRBJ1-1	TGTGCCAGCAGCTTGGCCGGGGTACGGAACACTGAAGCTTTCTTT	CASSLAGVRNTEAFF
-	TRBV28	-	TRBJ1-2	TGTGCCAGCAGTTCCCCGGGGATGGTCTATGGCTACACCTTC	CASSSPGMVYGYTF
TRBD2	TRBV7-2	-	TRBJ2-5	TGTGCCAGCAGCTTAATCCCCCCCCTAGCGGGGGGGTGGGAGACCCAGTACTTC	CASSLIPPLAGGWETQYF
-	TRBV30	-	TRBJ2-7	TGTGCCTGGGAGAGGGAGAGGTACGAGCAGTACTTC	CAWERERYEQYF
-	TRBV20-1	-	TRBJ2-2	TGCAGTGCTACTAGGACCGGGGAGCTGTTTTTT	CSATRTGELFF
-	TRBV9	-	TRBJ1-1	TGTGCCAGCAGCGGACAGCAGAACACTGAAGCTTTCTTT	CASSGQQNTEAFF
TRBD1	TRBV2	-	TRBJ1-2	TGTGCCAGCAGTGTAGGAGGGACAGGGACCTATGGCTACACCTTC	CASSVGGTGTYGYTF
-	TRBV29-1	-	TRBJ2-2	TGCAGCGTTACAGGGGCGGGAGGGGAGCTGTTTTTT	CSVTGAGGELFF
-	TRBV1	once	TRBJ2-1	TGCACCAGCAGCCAAGTCTCTCCGCCTAGCGAGAATGAGCAGTTCTTC	CTSSQVSPPSENEQFF
-	TRBV19	-	TRBJ2-7	TGTGCCAGTAGCGTCCGTAGTGGCGAGCAGTACTTC	CASSVRSGEQYF
-	TRBV28	-	TRBJ1-2	TGTGCCAGCAGTTATCAACTCTTTGGCGGTGGCTACACCTTC	CASSYQLFGGGYTF
-	TRBV2	-	TRBJ2-3	TGTGCCAGCAGTGAAACGAGAAGCACAGATACGCAGTATTTT	CASSETRSTDTQYF
-	TRBV28	-	TRBJ1-3	TGTGCCAGCAGTCCCCCGGACCGCGGGGGTTTAACACACTCTGGAAACACCATATATTTT	CASSPPDRGGLTHSGNTIYF
-	TRBV19	-	TRBJ2-2	TGTGCCAGTCTCGGCGGGACCGGGGAGCTGTTTTTT	CASLGGTGELFF
-	TRBV6-5	-	TRBJ2-7	TGTGCCAGCAGTTACCGTCAGGACTCCTACGAGCAGTACTTC	CASSYRQDSYEQYF
-	TRBV4-2	few	TRBJ2-5	TGTGCCAGCAGCCAAGAATTGGTACTAGCTTGGGAGACCCAGTACTTC	CASSQELVLAWETQYF
TRBD1	TRBV10-3	-	TRBJ1-4	TGTGCCATCAGTGAGTCGGGACAGGATAATGAAAAACTGTTTTTT	CAISESGQDNEKLFF
-	TRBV27	-	TRBJ2-1	TGTGCCAGCAGTACGGGACTGGACTCCTACAATGAGCAGTTCTTC	CASSTGLDSYNEQFF